The entry that follows covers one TCR beta chain sequence. Authors' processing steps: Amplified reference gene primers provided the basis for estimating nucleated cell counts. Sequencing used immunoSEQ multiplex PCR; TCRdb keeps in-frame clones, though not all of them. The DNA gave D and trimming, while V, J and clone size come from that table. The sample lists 140,000 to 150,000 clones, roughly 88% occurring once. This sample was taken from a study of blood T cell repertoires in COVID-19. In germline, CDR1 is KGHSH, CDR2 LQKENI. This CDR3 is built from 16 residues. Trimming cost V 4 bases and J 0 bases, with 15 bases left between them.

The sequence derives from a man in his fifties or sixties with active or convalescent COVID-19. The chain has TRBV18 and TRBJ2-5, with D maybe TRBD1 (6 bases). Sequenced material: peripheral blood. The CDR3 loop reads CASSHSGTMYQETQYF. The CDR3 bases are TGTGCCAGCTCACATTCCGGGACAATGTACCAAGAGACCCAGTACTTC.